This paragraph covers one T cell receptor beta chain sequence. It has no known antigen specificity. Base qualities are not provided; no much larger clone lies one nucleotide away. The collaborating institutions used their own protocols to collect whole blood in K2EDTA tubes. For TCRbeta analysis, collaborators shipped samples in one of three forms: frozen whole blood, isolated PBMCs, or DNA extracted from either of those sample types. The immunoSEQ Assay, a bias-controlled multiplex PCR, was used to amplify TCRbeta CDR3 regions from genomic DNA. In the paper's pipeline: The number of nucleated cells in each sample was estimated by amplification of reference gene primers within the assay. To quantify the absolute abundance of each unique TCRbeta CDR3 rearrangement, sequence reads were collapsed and filtered. For each sample, productive Simpson clonality was calculated as the square root of Simpson's diversity index across productive rearrangements. This is the immuneACCESS table as TCRdb keeps it, with only in-frame sequences that have V and J called. A part of the clones is gone; compared with another copy, unresolved V genes explain less than half, and the rest is unexplained. V and J calls and clone size are as listed in that table; D and trimming were resolved from the DNA. This sample gives 240,000 or so clones in total; over 65% of them show up just once. Jointly, the top ten make up 3% to 3.5% of the sample.

This specimen comes from a study of blood T cell repertoires in COVID-19 (TCRdb year 2020). Regarding the complete study: Collaborator samples came from the United States, Italy and Spain and covered acute and convalescent phases of COVID-19. Subjects who had been exposed to COVID-19, were actively infected with it, or had recovered from it provided the deeply sampled blood TCRbeta repertoires that made up the dataset. Samples were obtained from the ongoing ImmuneRACE study (first 160 participants) and from 1,000 to 1,500 subjects provided by 6 global collaborators. Nearly every sample came with metadata listing a de-identified subject ID, COVID-19 status, age in years and sex. The material from the prospective study consisted of cDNA or gDNA derived from T cells, B-cell-depleted T cells, or PBMCs. Where HLA class I and class II types were available, the types were taken from metadata supplied by the sample provider, not from assay-based typing. The repertoires were released in a freely available public database intended as a resource for research on the immune response to SARS-CoV-2.

Sequences SGHTA (CDR1) and FQGNSA (CDR2) are obtained from the germline V gene. Inclusive of the bounding cysteine and phenylalanine, the CDR3 is 14 residues long. Only CDR3 DNA is held: 42 bases, read in frame from base 1. V and J are truncated by 2 bases and 2 bases respectively, leaving an intervening sequence of 9 bases. Findings and caveats that apply to the study as a whole: The quantity of clinical and demographic metadata differed by source and by participant and was supplied without curation.

The sequence derives from a woman at least 80 years old with acute or convalescent COVID-19. The rearrangement joined TRBV7-2 to TRBJ1-1, with TRBD1 perhaps the D gene, on 5 matching bases. Sample: peripheral blood. The nucleotides are TGTGCCAGCAGCTTAACGACAGCAAACACTGAAGCTTTCTTT. It translates to CASSLTTANTEAFF.